This section outlines one TCR beta chain sequence together with its context. Its antigen is as yet unknown. This specimen comes from a study of CD8+ T cells in alopecia areata. Study-wide background: Severity scoring for treated patients was based on the percentage of affected scalp area. General study results and limits: Since there was just one nonresponder, nobody can yet say how baseline CD8+ expansion ties to response. Besides other cells, scalp samples also yield sequences of resident alphabeta T cells from normal skin.

Treatment meaning: oral pan-JAK inhibitor, 5-10 mg twice daily. RNA extraction and reverse transcription yielded cDNA as sequencing template. The protocol was immunoSEQ multiplex PCR, while the TCRdb copy is restricted to in-frame clones and leaves out a portion. The table includes about 87,000 clones, around 71% detected once. The clonotype comes from a human donor with alopecia areata. Specimen: CD8+ T cells sorted from blood, collected at week 44, from a patient treated with tofacitinib.

CDR3 in amino acids: CASSLYNTANYGYTF. Written as DNA, the CDR3 is TGTGCCAGCAGCTTATATAACACAGCTAACTATGGCTACACCTTC. V gene TRBV7-9 combines with J gene TRBJ1-2; D is unclear. CDR1 and CDR2 (germline): SEHNR, FQNEAQ (reference sequence). The CDR3 sequence is 15 residues long. The V gene lost 2 bases and the J gene lost 0 bases, with 10 bases spanning the gap.